The text below deals with one TCR beta chain. The antigen is unknown. These data originate in a study of shared clonotypes between healthy human individuals. General study findings and limits: The study generally estimated greater richness for naive than memory subsets. Around 5.3% of naive CD4 clonotypes were shared across a few donors.

The V segment lost 6 bases and the J segment 7 bases; nucleotides outside the gene matches: 10. CDR1 SGHAT and CDR2 FQNNGV come from the germline V gene. The CDR3 totals 14 residues. Using immunoSEQ multiplex PCR, the repertoire was profiled, and TCRdb retains in-frame clones only, with some absent. Of more than 2 million clones detected, 85% to 95% appear once; the ten largest clones hold 0.1% to 0.15%. Donors were Caucasian adults residing in Nashville, Tennessee, USA. This clonotype was obtained from a man aged 18 to 35 in good health. Sequenced: naive CD4+ T cells sorted from blood. The subset was: CD45RA+ positively selected. The chain is built from TRBV11-2 and TRBJ1-1; 8 positions agree with TRBD1. CDR3 coding DNA: TGTGCCAGCAGTTATACCCGACAGGGGAGTGAAGCTTTCTTT. Residues: CASSYTRQGSEAFF.